This TCR beta chain was retrieved from a study of blood T cell repertoires in COVID-19 (dated by TCRdb to the early 2020s). Context from the whole study: The collaborator samples originated in the United States, Italy and Spain and spanned the acute and convalescent phases of COVID-19. The prospective study material was composed of cDNA or gDNA derived from T cells, B-cell-depleted T cells, or PBMCs. A freely available public database, intended as a resource for researchers studying the immune response to SARS-CoV-2, is where the repertoires were released. Where available, HLA class I and class II types were taken from metadata supplied by the sample provider and were not determined by assay-based typing. Samples came from the ongoing ImmuneRACE study (first 160 participants) plus 1,254 subjects from 6 global collaborators. Sample metadata almost always included a de-identified subject ID, COVID-19 status, age in years and sex. Deeply sampled blood TCRbeta repertoires from subjects exposed to, actively infected with, or recovered from COVID-19 were included in the dataset. The study at large found these results: The quantity of clinical and demographic metadata differed by source and by participant and was supplied without curation.

The immunoSEQ Assay, a bias-controlled multiplex PCR, was used to amplify TCRbeta CDR3 regions from genomic DNA. The authors' analysis ran thus. Within the assay, amplification of reference gene primers was used to estimate how many nucleated cells each sample contained. Sequence reads were collapsed and filtered to measure the absolute abundance of every unique TCRbeta CDR3 rearrangement. For each sample, productive Simpson clonality was calculated as the square root of Simpson's diversity index across productive rearrangements. TCRdb carries this immuneACCESS record with in-frame sequences only. Its versions omit some clonotypes, under half of them owing to an unresolved V gene in the studies checked, with the rest unexplained. Clonal size and the V and J genes are those of that table, whereas D and trimming came from the DNA. The sample table holds about 150,000 clones, of which about 84% were seen once. The top ten constitute 5% of the sample.

The collaborating institutions used their own protocols to collect whole blood in K2EDTA tubes. Collaborator samples were shipped for TCRbeta analysis as frozen whole blood, isolated PBMCs, or DNA extracted from either sample type. As concerns this clone: Its specific antigen is unknown. Per-base qualities were not stored, and no clone one base away is much larger.

Taken from the germline V gene (reference sequence), the CDR1 and CDR2 loops are LNHDA and SQIVND. Including cysteine and phenylalanine, the CDR3 has 15 amino acids. Solely the CDR3 DNA is kept, with 45 bases framed from the first base. V loses 3 bases, J loses 2 bases, and the germline ends lie 11 bases apart. Input material: peripheral blood. The receptor was derived from a woman in her fifties or sixties with acute or convalescent COVID-19. The chain was built from TRBV19 and TRBJ1-5, with TRBD1 tentatively as D gene (5 bases match). The bases are TGTGCCAGTAGTATGTATGGGGGGGGCAATCAGCCCCAGCATTTT. Its protein reads: CASSMYGGGNQPQHF.